The 16 T cell receptor beta chains listed next were all sequenced from one sample in a study of blood T cell repertoires in COVID-19 (dated by TCRdb to 2018 to 2020). The receptor library was made with the immunoSEQ multiplex PCR assay. Not all clones reach the TCRdb copy of this immuneACCESS table, which keeps in-frame sequences only. Checked studies attribute under half of the gap to unresolved V genes and leave the rest unexplained. In this sample the table shows over 150,000 clones, about 86% of which occur a single time. The biggest ten clones account for approximately 12% of the sample. The sample taken for sequencing was peripheral blood. The receptors derive from a woman in her 70s with COVID-19, enrolled during active disease.

This chain links TRBV2 with TRBJ2-1; the D is unclear. The CDR3 is made up of 13 amino acids. Germline CDR1 and CDR2: SNHLY and FYNNEI. V dropped 3 bases and J dropped 3 bases, with 6 bases sitting between them. CDR3 region: CASSDGIYNEQFF. The CDR3 coding sequence is TGTGCCAGCAGTGACGGTATCTACAATGAGCAGTTCTTC.

With respect to this clone: Germline is not matched at one junction end, which may reflect a read error. This chain uses TRBV29-1 with TRBJ1-5, with TRBD1 identical over 9 bases. Per the germline V gene, CDR1 is SQVTM and CDR2 is ANQGSEA. The CDR3 runs 14 residues. CDR3 in DNA: TGCAGCGTTGCCGACAGGGGGAGCCCCAGGTTACAGTCATTT. It specifies CSVADRGSPRLQSF. Drawing the rest from reference TRBV29-1 and TRBJ1-5, the complete variable domain is SAVISQKPSRDICQRGTSLTIQCQVDSQVTMMFWYRQQPGQSLTLIATANQGSEATYESGFVIDKFPISRPNLTFSTLTVSNMSPEDSSIYLCSVADRGSPRLQSFGDGTRLSIL.

The J gene is TRBJ2-3, the V gene TRBV5-1; D not resolved. Deletions cut 1 base from V and 6 bases from J, with 18 bases between. This CDR3 region has 16 residues. CDR1 is SGHRS and CDR2 is YFSETQ in the germline V gene. The CDR3 region has the DNA TGCGCCAGCAGCTTGAATCCAGCCCCCGTGAGGGATACGCAGTATTTT. Its protein product is CASSLNPAPVRDTQYF. Full variable domain (rest looked up from reference TRBV5-1 and TRBJ2-3): KAGVTQTPRYLIKTRGQQVTLSCSPISGHRSVSWYQQTPGQGLQFLFEYFSETQRNKGNFPGRFSGRQFSNSRSEMNVSTLELGDSALYLCASSLNPAPVRDTQYFGPGTRLTVL.

The V and J genes are TRBV29-1 and TRBJ2-1; 13 nucleotides agree with TRBD2. Germline trimming cut 4 bases from V and 9 bases from J; bases unmatched to any gene: 9. Germline V gene data show CDR1 as SQVTM and CDR2 as ANQGSEA. The CDR3 runs to 15 residues. CDR3 sequence: CSVGVGLAGVSEQFF. The CDR3 DNA reads TGCAGCGTTGGGGTCGGACTAGCGGGAGTTAGTGAGCAGTTCTTC.

The chain is built from TRBV7-9 and TRBJ1-6, with D possibly being TRBD1 (6 bases). Germline assignment: CDR1 SEHNR and CDR2 FQNEAQ (reference sequence). CDR3 size: 14 residues. V lost 6 bases, J lost 6 bases, and 12 bases lay in between. The CDR3 region is CASRDGQINSPLHF. In DNA, the CDR3 is TGTGCCAGCAGAGACGGACAGATTAATTCACCCCTCCACTTT.

The chain uses TRBV3-1 (or the pseudogene TRBV3-2) and TRBJ2-7; 10 nucleotides match TRBD2. Germline V gene lookup returns CDR1 LGHDT and CDR2 YNNKEL (reference sequence). This CDR3 is built from 15 residues. Trimming took 2 bases from V and 6 from J; bases not matched to a gene: 7. The CDR3 region has the DNA TGTGCCAGCAGCCAATCCGGGACTAGCGATCGCGAGCAGTACTTC. Translation gives CASSQSGTSDREQYF.

V is TRBV10-3 and J is TRBJ1-1, with a possible D match to TRBD1 (5 bases). CDR1 and CDR2 from the germline V gene are ENHRY and SYGVKD. Deletions cut 4 bases from V and 1 base from J, with 10 bases between. The CDR3 covers 14 residues. CDR3: CAISGNRKNTEAFF. The CDR3 DNA reads TGTGCCATCAGTGGTAACAGGAAGAACACTGAAGCTTTCTTT.

The V and J genes are TRBV6-1 and TRBJ1-1, with a weak D call TRBD1 (5 bases). The CDR3 is 13 residues long. Germline CDR1 reads MNHNS; CDR2 reads SASEGT. V was cut by 0 bases and J by 7 bases, with 9 bases left in between. CDR3 loop: CASSEAAGFEAFF. CDR3 DNA: TGTGCCAGCAGTGAAGCAGCAGGGTTTGAAGCTTTCTTT.

The rearrangement joins TRBV19 to TRBJ1-6; possible D gene TRBD1, 5 bases. From germline, CDR1 is LNHDA and CDR2 SQIVND (reference sequence). Trimming removed 6 bases at V and 8 bases at J, with 11 bases between. The CDR3 covers 13 residues. The CDR3 DNA sequence: TGTGCCAGTAGGTGGGGCCGGGATTCACCCCTCCACTTT. This encodes CASRWGRDSPLHF.

The CDR3 region has the DNA TGTGCCCTCTCTCGGGAAGTGCGGACAGATACGCAGTATTTT. Its translation is CALSREVRTDTQYF. The chain carries TRBV28 and TRBJ2-3, with D perhaps TRBD2 (5 bases). In germline, CDR1 is MDHEN, CDR2 SYDVKM. V was trimmed by 11 bases and J by 3 bases, leaving 18 bases between them. The CDR3 runs 14 residues.

This chain joins TRBV4-1 and TRBJ1-2, with TRBD1 as a possible D gene (6 bases). This CDR3 contains 16 residues. Trimming took 1 base from V and 2 from J, leaving 14 bases between them. Germline V lookup: CDR1 MGHRA, CDR2 YSYEKL. The CDR3 bases are TGCGCCAGCAGCCAAGCTTCTTCAGGGGAGAACTATGGCTACACCTTC. Translated: CASSQASSGENYGYTF.

J is TRBJ1-2 and V is TRBV30, with unresolved D. V was clipped by 2 bases and J by 1 base, with 5 bases between them. The germline gives CDR1 GTSNPN, CDR2 SVGIG (reference sequence). The CDR3 is made up of 12 amino acids. The CDR3 DNA is TGTGCCTGGAGTAACAGTAACTATGGCTACACCTTC. Translated, it gives CAWSNSNYGYTF.

The gene calls are TRBV14 and TRBJ1-1; D perhaps matches TRBD1 (5 bases). The V gene's germline CDR1 is SGHDN and CDR2 FVKESK. V was pared by 6 bases and J by 5 bases, with 19 bases between. The CDR3 extends over 15 amino acids. For the CDR3, the DNA is TGTGCCAGCAGTCCGAATCCAGGGTTTCGGACTGAAGCTTTCTTT. Its protein is CASSPNPGFRTEAFF.

V gene TRBV13 combines with J gene TRBJ2-3, with a possible D match to TRBD1 (5 bases). The CDR3 is made up of 16 amino acids. Germline V gene sequence: CDR1 PRHDT, CDR2 FYEKMQ (reference sequence). With 3 bases removed from V and 2 bases from J, the gap between germline ends came to 15 bases. This CDR3 reads CASSFRTPGNTDTQYF. DNA of the CDR3: TGTGCCAGCAGCTTCCGAACCCCAGGGAACACAGATACGCAGTATTTT.

This chain links TRBV6-6 with TRBJ2-6; D ambiguous. V was pared by 5 bases and J by 0 bases, with 5 bases between. CDR3 length equals 14 residues. Per germline, CDR1 MNHNY and CDR2 SVGAGI (reference sequence). The CDR3 is CASSTSSGANVLTF. In DNA, the CDR3 is TGTGCCAGCAGTACGAGCTCTGGGGCCAACGTCCTGACTTTC.

The rearrangement uses TRBV3-1 (or the pseudogene TRBV3-2) and TRBJ2-6; tentative D call: TRBD2 (6 bases). The CDR3 covers 17 residues. V lost 3 bases and J 0 bases, leaving 12 bases between the germline ends. In germline, CDR1 is LGHDT, CDR2 YNNKEL (reference sequence). CDR3 coding DNA: TGTGCCAGCAGCCACCATAGCGGCAGCTCTGGGGCCAACGTCCTGACTTTC. Protein sequence: CASSHHSGSSGANVLTF.